This TCR beta chain was captured in a study of long-term antiretroviral therapy in people with HIV. Investigators performed immunoSEQ version v3.0 at survey level. The repertoire was sequenced with immunoSEQ multiplex PCR; TCRdb's copy has only in-frame clones and lacks some. This sample has tens of thousands of clones, with roughly 80% found just once. The CDR3 spans 14 residues. Germline V gene sequence: CDR1 SGHDT, CDR2 YYEEEE. With 2 bases clipped from V and 5 bases from J, the junction kept 3 bases outside the gene matches. Material: unsorted PBMCs, obtained 1.6 years after starting antiretroviral therapy. The sequence was obtained from a man in his forties or fifties with HIV. The chain uses TRBV5-6 and TRBJ2-4; 8 bases map to TRBD2. The CDR3 nucleotides read TGTGCCAGCAGCTTAAGCGGGGGCCAAAACATTCAGTACTTC. It specifies CASSLSGGQNIQYF.